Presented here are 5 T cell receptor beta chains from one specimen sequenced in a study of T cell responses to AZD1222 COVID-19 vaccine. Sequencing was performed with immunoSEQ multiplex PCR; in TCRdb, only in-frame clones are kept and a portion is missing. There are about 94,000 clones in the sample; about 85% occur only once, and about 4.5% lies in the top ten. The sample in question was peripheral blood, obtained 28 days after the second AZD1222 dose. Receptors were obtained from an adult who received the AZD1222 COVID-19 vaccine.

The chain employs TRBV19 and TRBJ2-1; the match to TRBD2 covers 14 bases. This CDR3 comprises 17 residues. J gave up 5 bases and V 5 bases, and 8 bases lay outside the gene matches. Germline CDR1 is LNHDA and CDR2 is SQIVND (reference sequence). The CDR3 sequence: CASSRGGLAGGHNEQFF. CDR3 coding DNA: TGTGCCAGTAGTCGCGGCGGACTAGCGGGAGGCCACAATGAGCAGTTCTTC. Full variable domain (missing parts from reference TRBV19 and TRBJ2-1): DGGITQSPKYLFRKEGQNVTLSCEQNLNHDAMYWYRQDPGQGLRLIYYSQIVNDFQKGDIAEGYSVSREKKESFPLTVTSAQKNPTAFYLCASSRGGLAGGHNEQFFGPGTRLTVL.

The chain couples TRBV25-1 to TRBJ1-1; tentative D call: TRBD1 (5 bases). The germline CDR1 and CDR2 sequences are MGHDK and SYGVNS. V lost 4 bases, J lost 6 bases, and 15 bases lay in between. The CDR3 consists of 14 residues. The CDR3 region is CASSGSWLGPEAFF. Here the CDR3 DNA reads TGTGCCAGCAGTGGGTCCTGGTTGGGACCTGAAGCTTTCTTT.

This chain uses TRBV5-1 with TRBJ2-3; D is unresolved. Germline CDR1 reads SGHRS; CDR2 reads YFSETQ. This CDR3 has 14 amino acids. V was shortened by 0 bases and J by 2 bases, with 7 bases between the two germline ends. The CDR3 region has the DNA TGCGCCAGCAGCTTGGAGGCGTTCACAGATACGCAGTATTTT. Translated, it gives CASSLEAFTDTQYF.

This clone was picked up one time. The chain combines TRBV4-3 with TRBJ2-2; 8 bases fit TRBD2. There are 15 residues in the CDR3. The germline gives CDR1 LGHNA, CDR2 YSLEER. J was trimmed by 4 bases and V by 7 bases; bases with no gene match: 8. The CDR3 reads CASTAGGTGTGELFF. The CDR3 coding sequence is TGCGCCAGCACCGCGGGGGGCACGGGCACCGGGGAGCTGTTTTTT.

CDR3 sequence (DNA): TGTGCCAGCAGCCGAGACAGCTATGGCTACACCTTC. This codes for CASSRDSYGYTF. The rearrangement joins TRBV5-4 to TRBJ1-2; D might be TRBD1 (5 bases). Germline CDR1 and CDR2: SGHNT and YYREEE (reference sequence). V was cut by 4 bases and J by 4 bases, with 8 bases left in between. The CDR3 totals 12 residues.